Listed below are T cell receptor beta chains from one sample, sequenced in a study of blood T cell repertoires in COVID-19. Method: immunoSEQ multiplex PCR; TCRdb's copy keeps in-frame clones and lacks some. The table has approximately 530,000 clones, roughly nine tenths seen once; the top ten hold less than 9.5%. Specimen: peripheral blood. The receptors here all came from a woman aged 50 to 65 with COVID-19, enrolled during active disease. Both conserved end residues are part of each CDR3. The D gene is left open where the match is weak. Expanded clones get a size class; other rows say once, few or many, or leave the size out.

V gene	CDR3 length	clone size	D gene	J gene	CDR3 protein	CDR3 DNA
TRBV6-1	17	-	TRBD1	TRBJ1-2	CASSETEVRGLLGGYTF	TGTGCCAGCAGTGAAACGGAGGTTAGGGGGCTGTTAGGTGGCTACACCTTC
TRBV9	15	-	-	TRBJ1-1	CASSANLRGNTEAFF	TGTGCCAGCAGCGCTAACCTAAGGGGAAACACTGAAGCTTTCTTT
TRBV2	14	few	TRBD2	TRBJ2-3	CASSKTSIADTQYF	TGTGCCAGCAGCAAGACTAGCATCGCAGATACGCAGTATTTT
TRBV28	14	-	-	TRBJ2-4	CASSSRGGGNIQYF	TGTGCCAGCAGCTCCAGGGGCGGGGGAAACATTCAGTACTTC
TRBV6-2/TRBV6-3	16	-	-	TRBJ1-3	CASSSTTYSSGNTIYF	TGTGCCAGCAGTTCCACGACCTACAGCTCTGGAAACACCATATATTTT
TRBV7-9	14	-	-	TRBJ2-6	CASSLGRGANVLTF	TGTGCCAGCAGCTTAGGGAGGGGGGCCAACGTCCTGACTTTC
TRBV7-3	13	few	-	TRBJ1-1	CASSLPGRGEAFF	TGTGCCAGCAGCTTACCAGGGAGGGGTGAAGCTTTCTTT
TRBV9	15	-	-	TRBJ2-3	CASSVAMRSTDTQYF	TGTGCCAGCAGCGTAGCTATGAGGAGCACAGATACGCAGTATTTT
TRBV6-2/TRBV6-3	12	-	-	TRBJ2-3	CASSYSGDTQYF	TGTGCCAGCAGTTACTCCGGAGATACGCAGTATTTT
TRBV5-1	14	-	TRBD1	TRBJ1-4	CASSLDRADEKLFF	TGCGCCAGCAGCCTGGACAGGGCTGATGAAAAACTGTTTTTT
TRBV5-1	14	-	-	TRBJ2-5	CASSLGPSGETQYF	TGCGCCAGCAGCTTGGGGCCTAGTGGAGAGACCCAGTACTTC
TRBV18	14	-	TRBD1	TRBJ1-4	CASSKGQGNEKLFF	TGTGCCAGCTCCAAGGGACAGGGAAATGAAAAACTGTTTTTT
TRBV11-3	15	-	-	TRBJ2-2	CASSLDSRGTGELFF	TGTGCCAGCAGTTTAGACTCCCGAGGCACCGGGGAGCTGTTTTTT
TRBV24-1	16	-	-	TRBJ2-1	CATSDSTRLSYNEQFF	TGTGCCACCAGTGACTCGACTAGGTTGTCCTACAATGAGCAGTTCTTC
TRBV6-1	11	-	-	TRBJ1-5	CASSESRPQHF	TGTGCCAGCAGTGAATCTCGGCCCCAGCATTTT
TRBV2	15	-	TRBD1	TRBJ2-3	CASNLRDREIDTQYF	TGTGCCAGCAACCTCCGGGACAGGGAAATTGATACGCAGTATTTT
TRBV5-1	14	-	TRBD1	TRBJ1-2	CASSWVTGGNGYTF	TGCGCCAGCAGCTGGGTGACAGGGGGCAATGGCTACACCTTC
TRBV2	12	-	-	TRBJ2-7	CASRGGAYEQYF	TGTGCCAGCAGGGGGGGGGCTTACGAGCAGTACTTC
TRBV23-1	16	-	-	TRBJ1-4	CASSHPPRVGYEKLFF	TGCGCCAGCAGTCACCCCCCCAGGGTGGGATATGAAAAACTGTTTTTT
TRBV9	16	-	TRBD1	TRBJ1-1	CASSGNPGTGGTEAFF	TGTGCCAGCAGCGGGAACCCCGGGACAGGCGGGACTGAAGCTTTCTTT
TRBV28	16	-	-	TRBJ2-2	CASSSPGQINTGELFF	TGTGCCAGCAGTTCCCCGGGACAAATAAACACCGGGGAGCTGTTTTTT
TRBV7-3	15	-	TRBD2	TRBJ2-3	CASSPHLSGGDTQYF	TGTGCCAGCAGCCCCCACCTTAGCGGGGGAGATACGCAGTATTTT
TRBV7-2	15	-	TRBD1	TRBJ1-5	CASSFSQGAWQPQHF	TGTGCCAGCAGCTTCTCACAGGGGGCTTGGCAGCCCCAGCATTTT
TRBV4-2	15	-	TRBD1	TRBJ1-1	CASSQVGTGSLEAFF	TGTGCCAGCAGCCAAGTGGGGACAGGGAGTCTTGAAGCTTTCTTT
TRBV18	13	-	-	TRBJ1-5	CASSHDDRSPQHF	TGTGCCAGCTCACACGACGACAGGTCGCCCCAGCATTTT
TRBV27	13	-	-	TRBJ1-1	CASRQRGDTEAFF	TGTGCCAGCAGACAACGGGGGGACACTGAAGCTTTCTTT
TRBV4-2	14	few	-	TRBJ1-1	CASSAGGGEVEAFF	TGTGCCAGCAGCGCGGGAGGGGGTGAAGTCGAAGCTTTCTTT
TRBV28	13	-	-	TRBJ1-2	CASSFEQVHGYTF	TGTGCCAGCAGTTTTGAACAGGTTCATGGCTACACCTTC
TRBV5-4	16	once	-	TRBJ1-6	CASSLSVDSSNSPLHF	TGTGCCAGCAGCTTGTCGGTGGACAGCTCGAATTCACCCCTCCACTTT
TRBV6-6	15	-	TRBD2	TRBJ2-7	CASSYSIRGGYEQYF	TGTGCCAGCAGTTACTCGATTCGGGGGGGATACGAGCAGTACTTC
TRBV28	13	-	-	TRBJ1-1	CASKRGVNTEAFF	TGTGCCAGCAAGCGGGGGGTGAACACTGAAGCTTTCTTT
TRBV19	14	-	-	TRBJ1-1	CASSTELGGTEAFF	TGTGCCAGTAGTACAGAGTTGGGGGGCACTGAAGCTTTCTTT
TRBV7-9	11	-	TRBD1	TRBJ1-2	CASSLDRGPTF	TGTGCCAGCAGCTTGGACAGGGGTCCCACCTTC
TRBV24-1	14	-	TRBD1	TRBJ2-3	CATSPGQGTDTQYF	TGTGCCACCAGTCCCGGACAGGGCACAGATACGCAGTATTTT
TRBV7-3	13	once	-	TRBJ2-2	CASSLSGTGELFF	TGTGCCAGCAGCTTAAGCGGGACCGGGGAGCTGTTTTTT
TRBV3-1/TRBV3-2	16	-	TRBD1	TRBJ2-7	CASSQAHRGQVYEQYF	TGTGCCAGCAGTCAGGCTCACAGGGGGCAGGTCTACGAGCAGTACTTC
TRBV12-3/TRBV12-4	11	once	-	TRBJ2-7	CASSFSDEQYF	TGTGCCAGCAGTTTTTCGGACGAGCAGTACTTC
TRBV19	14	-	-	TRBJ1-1	CASSIRALNTEAFF	TGTGCCAGTAGTATTCGCGCCTTGAACACTGAAGCTTTCTTT
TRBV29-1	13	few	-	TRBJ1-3	CSVRELDGNTIYF	TGCAGCGTTCGAGAACTCGATGGAAACACCATATATTTT
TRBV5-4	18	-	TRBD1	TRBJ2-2	CASSLSTTGATNTGELFF	TGTGCCAGCAGCTTGTCAACGACAGGGGCAACGAACACCGGGGAGCTGTTTTTT
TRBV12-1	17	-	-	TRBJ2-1	CASSTIVGDRAYNEQFF	TGTGCCAGCTCCACGATCGTTGGGGACAGAGCCTACAATGAGCAGTTCTTC
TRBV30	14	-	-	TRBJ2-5	CAWSVPDSGETQYF	TGTGCCTGGAGTGTACCGGATAGCGGAGAGACCCAGTACTTC
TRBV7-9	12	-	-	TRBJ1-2	CASSQITYGYTF	TGTGCCAGCAGCCAGATTACCTATGGCTACACCTTC
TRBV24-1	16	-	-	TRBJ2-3	CATSDRQSSSTDTQYF	TGTGCCACCAGTGACCGACAGTCTTCTAGCACAGATACGCAGTATTTT
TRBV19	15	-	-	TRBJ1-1	CASSISGGGYTEAFF	TGTGCCAGTAGTATCTCGGGAGGGGGATACACTGAAGCTTTCTTT
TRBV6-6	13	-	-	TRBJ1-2	CASSYQAVGGYTF	TGTGCCAGCAGTTACCAGGCAGTAGGCGGCTACACCTTC